Below are 7 T cell receptor beta chains sequenced from a single sample in a study of cytomegalovirus exposure and HLA in healthy donors. The PCR contained 60 Vbeta and 13 Jbeta primers. Assay: immunoSEQ multiplex PCR; the TCRdb copy retains only in-frame clones and omits some. This repertoire shows about 140,000 clones, approximately 80% found once; its top ten account for about 4%. Sequenced sample: PBMCs. These receptors were obtained from a male donor in good health and CMV-seronegative.

V is TRBV6-5 and J is TRBJ1-6; the match to TRBD1 covers 8 bases. The V segment lost 0 bases and the J segment 5 bases; nucleotides outside the gene matches: 0. The CDR3 is made up of 15 amino acids. Looked up from germline, CDR1 is MNHEY and CDR2 is SVGAGI. The CDR3 coding sequence is TGTGCCAGCAGTTACTCGACAGGGGATAATTCACCCCTCCACTTT. Protein sequence: CASSYSTGDNSPLHF.

J is TRBJ2-7 and V is TRBV7-6, with a possible D match to TRBD2 (6 bases). Germline CDR1 and CDR2: SGHVS and FNYEAQ. V lost 5 bases and J lost 0, with 20 bases in between. The CDR3 runs to 17 residues. The CDR3 sequence: CASSPEGVAENSYEQYF. CDR3 sequence (DNA): TGTGCCAGCAGCCCCGAGGGCGTAGCGGAGAACTCCTACGAGCAGTACTTC. The complete variable domain, with remaining parts taken from reference TRBV7-6 and TRBJ2-7, reads GAGVSQSPRYKVTKRGQDVALRCDPISGHVSLYWYRQALGQGPEFLTYFNYEAQQDKSGLPNDRFSAERPEGSISTLTIQRTEQRDSAMYRCASSPEGVAENSYEQYFGPGTRLTVT.

The chain uses TRBV27 and TRBJ2-5; 13 nucleotides align to TRBD2. CDR1 and CDR2 from the germline V gene are MNHEY and SMNVEV (reference sequence). The CDR3 runs to 16 residues. V dropped 3 bases and J dropped 1; count of bases not matched to a gene: 2. This chain's CDR3 is CASSLWTSGGQETQYF. The CDR3 region has the DNA TGTGCCAGCAGTTTGTGGACTAGCGGGGGCCAAGAGACCCAGTACTTC.

There are a few counts of this clone. V is TRBV5-1 and J is TRBJ1-2; 8 bases line up with TRBD1. The CDR3 is made up of 14 amino acids. CDR1 is SGHRS, CDR2 YFSETQ, per germline. Trimming cost V 2 bases and J 10 bases; bases outside gene matches: 10. In DNA form, the CDR3 reads TGCGCCAGCAGCTTACAGGGGGATGGTGATGTCTACACCTTC. Protein product: CASSLQGDGDVYTF.

The V call is TRBV27, the J call TRBJ2-1; 11 positions match TRBD2. Per the germline V gene, CDR1 is MNHEY and CDR2 is SMNVEV (reference sequence). The CDR3 runs 15 residues. Germline trimming cut 1 base from V and 6 bases from J; bases unmatched to any gene: 2. The CDR3, as DNA: TGTGCCAGCAGTTTATTAGCGGGAGGGGCCAATGAGCAGTTCTTC. This codes for CASSLLAGGANEQFF.

This chain links TRBV30 with TRBJ2-7; the D gene is possibly TRBD2 (5 bases). The CDR3 is 11 amino acids. Trimming removed 2 bases at V and 3 bases at J, with 5 bases between. Germline CDR1 is GTSNPN and CDR2 is SVGIG (reference sequence). The DNA of the CDR3 is TGTGCCTGGAGTCGGGGCTACGAGCAGTACTTC. Protein product: CAWSRGYEQYF. The complete variable domain, with remaining parts taken from reference TRBV30 and TRBJ2-7, reads SQTIHQWPATLVQPVGSPLSLECTVEGTSNPNLYWYRQAAGRGLQLLFYSVGIGQISSEVPQNLSASRPQDRQFILSSKKLLLSDSGFYLCAWSRGYEQYFGPGTRLTVT.

The V call is TRBV2, the J call TRBJ2-3; 15 bases line up with TRBD2. The V segment lost 7 bases and the J segment 2 bases; nucleotides outside the gene matches: 4. This CDR3 is 16 amino acids long. Germline CDR1 SNHLY, CDR2 FYNNEI. The CDR3 sequence is CASMGLAGGVTDTQYF. CDR3 sequence (DNA): TGTGCCAGCATGGGACTAGCGGGAGGAGTCACAGATACGCAGTATTTT. Using reference TRBV2 and TRBJ2-3 for the parts outside the CDR3, the full variable domain is EPEVTQTPSHQVTQMGQEVILRCVPISNHLYFYWYRQILGQKVEFLVSFYNNEISEKSEIFDDQFSVERPDGSNFTLKIRSTKLEDSAMYFCASMGLAGGVTDTQYFGPGTRLTVL.